This record concerns one TCR beta chain sequence. As processed by the authors: Reference gene primers were amplified, and this amplification served to estimate nucleated cell counts. The protocol was immunoSEQ multiplex PCR, while the TCRdb copy is restricted to in-frame clones and leaves out a portion. The V and J calls and clone size were taken over from that table, and D and trimming were inferred from the DNA. The repertoire has some 320,000 clones, 75% to 85% of them found once; the top ten carry approximately 7.9%. The sample is drawn from a study of blood T cell repertoires in COVID-19. Overall study: There were acute and convalescent COVID-19 samples, and they came from the United States, Italy and Spain.

Germline V gene data show CDR1 as SGHKS and CDR2 as YYEKEE (reference sequence). The CDR3 length is 13 residues. V lost 0 bases to trimming and J lost 12 bases, with 10 bases between them. The chain is built from TRBV5-5 and TRBJ1-6; tentative D call: TRBD1 (5 bases). The sample comprised peripheral blood. This TCR was recovered from a human donor in a cohort sampled during active COVID-19. The CDR3 protein is CASSLVDTRPLHF. In nucleotides, the CDR3 is TGTGCCAGCAGCTTGGTGGACACCAGACCCCTCCACTTT.